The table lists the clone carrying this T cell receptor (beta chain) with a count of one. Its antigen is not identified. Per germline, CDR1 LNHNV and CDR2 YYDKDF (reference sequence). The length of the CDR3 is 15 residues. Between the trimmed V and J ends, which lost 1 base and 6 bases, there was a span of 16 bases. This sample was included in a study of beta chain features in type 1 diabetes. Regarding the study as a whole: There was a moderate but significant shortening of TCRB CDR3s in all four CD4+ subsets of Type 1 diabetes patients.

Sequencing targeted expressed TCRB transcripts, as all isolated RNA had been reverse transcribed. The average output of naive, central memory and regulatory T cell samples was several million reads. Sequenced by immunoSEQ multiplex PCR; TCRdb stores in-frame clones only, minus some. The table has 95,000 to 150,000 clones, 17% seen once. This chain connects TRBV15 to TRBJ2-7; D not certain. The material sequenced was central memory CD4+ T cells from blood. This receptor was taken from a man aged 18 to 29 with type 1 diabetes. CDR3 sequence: CATSRGRLLQVEQYF. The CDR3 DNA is TGTGCCACCAGCAGAGGCAGGCTACTACAAGTCGAGCAGTACTTC.